A single sample gave rise to the 21 T cell receptor beta chains below, sequenced in a study of T cell responses to AZD1222 COVID-19 vaccine. Clones were sequenced by immunoSEQ multiplex PCR, and TCRdb holds only the in-frame ones, with some missing. Found here are some 130,000 clones, approximately 90% of them singletons; the top ten hold roughly 2.3%. The material sequenced was peripheral blood, taken on day 0 of AZD1222 vaccination. The source of these receptors is an adult in good health.

The rearrangement joins TRBV9 to TRBJ1-2, with no clear D. Germline CDR1 is SGDLS and CDR2 is YYNGEE. V was shortened by 3 bases and J by 8 bases, with 8 bases between the two germline ends. The CDR3 runs to 11 residues. CDR3 DNA: TGTGCCAGCAGCGGAATTCGGGGCTACACCTTC. This codes for CASSGIRGYTF. The variable domain in full, with the rest retrieved from reference TRBV9 and TRBJ1-2, is DSGVTQTPKHLITATGQRVTLRCSPRSGDLSVYWYQQSLDQGLQFLIQYYNGEERAKGNILERFSAQQFPDLHSELNLSSLELGDSALYFCASSGIRGYTFGSGTRLTVV.

The V gene is TRBV11-2, the J gene TRBJ2-2; D call uncertain. Per the germline V gene, CDR1 is SGHAT and CDR2 is FQNNGV. CDR3 length equals 17 residues. V gave up 4 bases and J gave up 3 bases, with 18 bases separating them. In DNA, the CDR3 is TGTGCCAGCAGCTGGACCGGAGCAGCCTTCTACACCGGGGAGCTGTTTTTT. Protein sequence: CASSWTGAAFYTGELFF.

This sequence joins TRBV5-4 and TRBJ1-3; possibly TRBD1 for D (6 bases). Trimming left V 4 bases short and J 2 bases short, with 19 bases between. Germline V CDR1 and CDR2: SGHNT, YYREEE (reference sequence). There are 17 residues in the CDR3. CDR3 sequence: CASSVSSGGRTGNTIYF. The CDR3 DNA reads TGTGCCAGCAGCGTAAGCAGCGGGGGCAGAACTGGAAACACCATATATTTT.

The V gene is TRBV7-2, the J gene TRBJ2-5, with TRBD2 matching 10 bases. V lost 6 bases to trimming and J lost 2 bases; unmatched junction nucleotides: 6. Germline CDR1 reads SGHTA; CDR2 reads FQGNSA. The CDR3 is 15 amino acids. The CDR3, as DNA: TGTGCCAGCAGTTATAGCGGGAGGAGACAAGAGACCCAGTACTTC. This codes for CASSYSGRRQETQYF.

This clone was seen only once. The genes are TRBV29-1 and TRBJ2-3; 7 bases line up with TRBD2. Losses at the gene ends were 4 bases for V and 2 bases for J; bases not matched to a gene: 9. The CDR3 loop spans 15 amino acids. Germline V CDR1 and CDR2: SQVTM, ANQGSEA. The CDR3 is CSVGGGAGITDTQYF. The DNA for the CDR3 is TGCAGCGTTGGGGGGGGAGCGGGGATCACAGATACGCAGTATTTT.

The J gene is TRBJ2-3, the V gene TRBV28; D ambiguous. V shed 5 bases and J shed 1 base, with 16 bases lying between them. Germline V gene sequence: CDR1 MDHEN, CDR2 SYDVKM. The CDR3 has 16 residues. CDR3 sequence reads: CASSHPGPGRTDTQYF. DNA of the CDR3: TGTGCCAGCAGTCACCCTGGGCCAGGTCGCACAGATACGCAGTATTTT.

V and J are TRBV28 and TRBJ1-1; 9 bases match TRBD1. The V gene end was trimmed by 2 bases and the J gene end by 6 bases; junction bases not matched to a gene: 7. Germline V gene lookup returns CDR1 MDHEN and CDR2 SYDVKM. The CDR3 loop spans 15 amino acids. The CDR3: CASSLGGQGRAEAFF. CDR3 DNA: TGTGCCAGCAGTTTAGGAGGACAGGGGAGGGCTGAAGCTTTCTTT.

About this clone: Other DNA sequences of this sample code for an identical CDR3. The V gene is TRBV7-3, the J gene TRBJ2-2, with a weak D call TRBD2 (5 bases). The CDR3 loop spans 13 amino acids. Germline CDR1 is SGHTA and CDR2 is FQGTGA. Trimming took 3 bases from V and 5 from J, leaving 7 bases between them. CDR3 sequence (DNA): TGTGCCAGCAGCTTCGGCGGGACCGGGGAGCTGTTTTTT. Its protein is CASSFGGTGELFF.

The chain combines TRBV30 with TRBJ2-7; tentatively, D is TRBD2 (5 bases). This CDR3 is built from 10 residues. V lost 3 bases, J lost 7 bases, and 7 bases lay in between. The germline CDR1 and CDR2 sequences are GTSNPN and SVGIG (reference sequence). DNA for the CDR3: TGTGCCTGGAGCAGGACTGAGCAGTACTTC. This translates into CAWSRTEQYF.

The rearrangement joins TRBV10-3 to TRBJ1-6, with D maybe TRBD1 (6 bases). Germline V gives CDR1 ENHRY, CDR2 SYGVKD. This CDR3 is built from 15 residues. V dropped 0 bases and J dropped 10 bases, with 13 bases sitting between them. The CDR3 loop reads CAISESSGEGSPLHF. DNA of the CDR3: TGTGCCATCAGTGAGTCGTCAGGGGAAGGCTCACCCCTCCACTTT.

The genes are TRBV12-3 or TRBV12-4 and TRBJ2-4; D gene uncertain. The CDR3 is 12 amino acids. V lost 6 bases, J lost 8 bases, and 11 bases lay in between. The CDR3: CASRSLRDIQYF. Written as DNA, the CDR3 is TGTGCCAGCAGGTCCCTACGTGACATTCAGTACTTC.

The rearrangement links TRBV15 to TRBJ1-1; the D gene is possibly TRBD1 (6 bases). Germline V CDR1 and CDR2: LNHNV, YYDKDF (reference sequence). The CDR3 spans 15 residues. Trimming left V 8 bases short and J 5 bases short, with 21 bases between. The CDR3 protein is CATVQGPGTMTEAFF. CDR3 sequence (DNA): TGTGCCACCGTACAGGGCCCCGGGACCATGACTGAAGCTTTCTTT.

This chain uses TRBV7-9 with TRBJ1-3, with 7 bases that match TRBD1. CDR1 SEHNR and CDR2 FQNEAQ come from the germline V gene (reference sequence). The CDR3 length is 13 residues. V was pared by 8 bases and J by 3 bases, with 4 bases of the junction left unmatched. CDR3 protein: CASQGDDGNTIYF. CDR3 coding DNA: TGTGCCAGCCAGGGGGATGATGGAAACACCATATATTTT.

This sequence joins TRBV11-2 and TRBJ2-1; 15 nucleotides align to TRBD2. The germline V gene has CDR1 SGHAT and CDR2 FQNNGV. Trimming removed 4 bases from V and 9 bases from J; junction bases left unmatched: 13. The CDR3 loop spans 18 amino acids. The CDR3 DNA reads TGTGCCAGCAGCTCCGGACTAGCGGGAGGGCCGCGTAGTTTTGAGCAGTTCTTC. Protein: CASSSGLAGGPRSFEQFF.

The chain combines TRBV5-1 with TRBJ1-3; 8 bases line up with TRBD1. CDR1 is SGHRS, CDR2 YFSETQ, per germline. Unmatched junction bases numbered 2, after V lost 6 bases and J lost 0 bases. The CDR3 extends over 14 amino acids. The CDR3 DNA reads TGCGCCAGCACAGGGACAGGCTCTGGAAACACCATATATTTT. This translates into CASTGTGSGNTIYF.

The chain recombines TRBV7-9 with TRBJ2-7; no firm D call. CDR1 and CDR2 (germline): SEHNR, FQNEAQ (reference sequence). This CDR3 region has 13 residues. Trimming shortened V by 2 bases and J by 3 bases, and 8 bases separated the two germline ends. CDR3 coding DNA: TGTGCCAGCAGCTTACCGCCTGGCTACGAGCAGTACTTC. Protein: CASSLPPGYEQYF.

The chain links TRBV29-1 to TRBJ1-1; 8 bases align to TRBD1. J lost 0 bases, V lost 4 bases, and 4 bases had no gene match. The CDR3 sequence is 14 residues long. Germline CDR1 is SQVTM and CDR2 is ANQGSEA. The CDR3 DNA reads as TGCAGCGTTGGAACAGGGGGGTTGAACACTGAAGCTTTCTTT. It encodes CSVGTGGLNTEAFF.

The sample holds many counts of this clone. J is TRBJ2-7 and V is TRBV28, with D possibly matching TRBD1 (8 bases). Germline V gene sequence: CDR1 MDHEN, CDR2 SYDVKM. V shed 6 bases and J shed 3 bases, with 15 bases lying between them. The CDR3 runs 14 residues. The DNA for the CDR3 is TGTGCCAGCAGATCACAGGGGGGGGACTACGAGCAGTACTTC. This codes for CASRSQGGDYEQYF.

The V and J genes are TRBV6-6 and TRBJ2-7; 10 positions match TRBD1. Per the germline V gene, CDR1 is MNHNY and CDR2 is SVGAGI (reference sequence). The CDR3 totals 15 residues. The V gene end was trimmed by 4 bases and the J gene end by 3 bases; junction bases not matched to a gene: 6. CDR3 protein: CASSSDRGPLYEQYF. The CDR3 bases are TGTGCCAGCAGTTCCGACAGGGGGCCCCTCTACGAGCAGTACTTC.

The chain has TRBV19 and TRBJ1-2; no firm D call. Trimming shortened V by 4 bases and J by 3 bases, and 12 bases separated the two germline ends. The CDR3 is 14 residues long. Germline CDR1 LNHDA, CDR2 SQIVND (reference sequence). The CDR3, as DNA: TGTGCCAGTAGTACGCGAGAAGGGCACTATGGCTACACCTTC. This gives the protein CASSTREGHYGYTF.

The genes are TRBV5-1 and TRBJ2-3; the D gene is possibly TRBD1 (5 bases). V lost 3 bases and J 7 bases, leaving 15 bases between the germline ends. Germline V CDR1 and CDR2: SGHRS, YFSETQ. This CDR3 contains 14 residues. The DNA for the CDR3 is TGCGCCAGCAGCTCGGACATTTTAGTCAATACGCAGTATTTT. Protein: CASSSDILVNTQYF.